This T cell receptor (beta chain) comes out of a study of control samples from healthy donors and cancer patients. Sequencing used immunoSEQ multiplex PCR; TCRdb keeps in-frame clones, though not all of them. The sample includes approximately 180,000 clones, approximately 94% of them seen just once. Sequencing was carried out using blood. The sequence derives from a woman aged 18-35 years in good health.

DNA of the CDR3: TGTGCCAGCAGTGTCTCGTACGGCACCCGGGGCACTGAAGCTTTCTTT. This sequence encodes CASSVSYGTRGTEAFF. The V and J genes are TRBV2 and TRBJ1-1; D gene uncertain. The CDR3 consists of 16 residues. V shed 4 bases and J shed 4 bases, with 19 bases lying between them. Germline lookup yields CDR1 SNHLY and CDR2 FYNNEI.